These 26 T cell receptor beta chains were sequenced from one sample in a study of blood T cell repertoires in COVID-19. The method was immunoSEQ multiplex PCR; TCRdb's version includes in-frame clones alone and lacks a portion of them. Here the sample spans approximately 240,000 clones, roughly four fifths being singletons. Sequencing was done on a sample of peripheral blood. These receptors were obtained from a young woman who had recovered from COVID-19.

V and J are TRBV28 and TRBJ2-2; possible D gene TRBD2, 5 bases. The CDR3 runs 17 residues. The ends were cut back, 4 bases at V and 4 bases at J, with 19 bases in the middle. Per germline, CDR1 MDHEN and CDR2 SYDVKM. CDR3 in amino acids: CASSSPGIGKRTGELFF. The CDR3, as DNA: TGTGCCAGCAGTTCCCCGGGAATAGGAAAACGCACCGGGGAGCTGTTTTTT. Using reference TRBV28 and TRBJ2-2 for the parts outside the CDR3, the full variable domain is DVKVTQSSRYLVKRTGEKVFLECVQDMDHENMFWYRQDPGLGLRLIYFSYDVKMKEKGDIPEGYSVSREKKERFSLILESASTNQTSMYLCASSSPGIGKRTGELFFGEGSRLTVL.

The V and J genes are TRBV6-5 and TRBJ1-2; D is perhaps TRBD1 (5 bases). Germline V gene lookup returns CDR1 MNHEY and CDR2 SVGAGI. The CDR3 is 13 residues long. Trimming took 6 bases from V and 4 from J, leaving 12 bases between them. The CDR3 protein is CASRDGGFYGYTF. DNA of the CDR3: TGTGCCAGCAGAGACGGGGGGTTCTATGGCTACACCTTC.

V and J are TRBV15 and TRBJ2-7; 8 bases are a match to TRBD1. There are 17 residues in the CDR3. Germline values: CDR1 LNHNV, CDR2 YYDKDF (reference sequence). With V trimmed by 3 bases and J by 0 bases, 10 bases remained unmatched. The CDR3 loop reads CATSSRTGHKISYEQYF. The CDR3 coding sequence is TGTGCCACCAGCAGCCGGACAGGGCATAAGATCTCCTACGAGCAGTACTTC.

The V call is TRBV5-1, the J call TRBJ2-3, with TRBD2 as a possible D gene (5 bases). Germline CDR1 and CDR2: SGHRS and YFSETQ. The CDR3 sequence is 15 residues long. V shed 4 bases and J shed 2 bases, with 14 bases lying between them. In DNA form, the CDR3 reads TGCGCCAGCAGCAACGGACTTTATAACACAGATACGCAGTATTTT. Its protein product is CASSNGLYNTDTQYF.

The CDR3, as DNA: TGTGCCAGCGCATCGACAGGCACTGAAGCTTTCTTT. Translating gives CASASTGTEAFF. The rearrangement links TRBV7-9 to TRBJ1-1; D is perhaps TRBD1 (6 bases). With 8 bases removed from V and 4 bases from J, the gap between germline ends came to 11 bases. Germline values: CDR1 SEHNR, CDR2 FQNEAQ (reference sequence). CDR3 length equals 12 residues.

J is TRBJ2-2 and V is TRBV9; D might be TRBD2 (6 bases). The CDR3 sequence is 19 residues long. V gave up 0 bases and J gave up 3 bases, with 21 bases separating them. CDR1 is SGDLS, CDR2 YYNGEE, per germline. CDR3 nucleotide sequence: TGTGCCAGCAGCGTAGGGGACTTGAGCCACAGCCGGCACACCGGGGAGCTGTTTTTT. Protein product: CASSVGDLSHSRHTGELFF.

This sequence joins TRBV12-5 and TRBJ2-2; TRBD2 might be the D (6 bases). The CDR3 runs 15 residues. Trimming took off 5 bases at V and 6 bases at J, with 16 bases between the two ends. The germline CDR1 and CDR2 sequences are LGHNT and FRNRAP. CDR3 DNA: TGTGCTAGTGGTCCCCCAGGGACTTTGGCCGGGGAGCTGTTTTTT. Its protein product is CASGPPGTLAGELFF.

The CDR3 protein is CASSPRRLSYEQYF. The CDR3 DNA is TGTGCCAGCAGTCCCCGGAGGCTATCCTACGAGCAGTACTTC. This chain uses TRBV27 with TRBJ2-7, with D possibly TRBD2 on 5 matching bases. V was pared by 5 bases and J by 1 base, with 12 bases between. The length of the CDR3 is 14 residues. CDR1 is MNHEY, CDR2 SMNVEV, per germline (reference sequence).

The sample holds a few counts of this clone. The CDR3 is CASSDAPSGGSYNEQFF. CDR3 coding DNA: TGTGCCAGCAGTGACGCCCCTAGCGGGGGCTCCTACAATGAGCAGTTCTTC. The gene calls are TRBV2 and TRBJ2-1; 10 bases agree with TRBD2. The J segment lost 0 bases and the V segment lost 3 bases, leaving 5 bases of the junction unmatched. This CDR3 is built from 17 residues. The germline V gene encodes CDR1 SNHLY and CDR2 FYNNEI.

The CDR3: CASSLRGTGTEAFF. CDR3 in DNA: TGTGCCAGCAGCTTAAGAGGGACAGGGACTGAAGCTTTCTTT. The chain uses TRBV7-3 and TRBJ1-1; 9 bases agree with TRBD1. The germline V gene encodes CDR1 SGHTA and CDR2 FQGTGA. CDR3 length: 14 residues. With V trimmed by 1 base and J by 5 bases, 2 bases remained unmatched.

J is TRBJ1-2 and V is TRBV18; D may be TRBD1 (6 bases). Per the germline V gene, CDR1 is KGHSH and CDR2 is LQKENI. V dropped 1 base and J dropped 0 bases, with 15 bases sitting between them. This CDR3 has 17 amino acids. The CDR3 DNA sequence: TGTGCCAGCTCACCACTACAGCCAGGGGCAGCTAACTATGGCTACACCTTC. Translating it yields CASSPLQPGAANYGYTF.

The chain links TRBV25-1 to TRBJ1-2; 8 bases align to TRBD1. The junction had 3 bases not matched to a gene; V was cut back by 4 bases and J by 2 bases. Germline CDR1 and CDR2: MGHDK and SYGVNS. This CDR3 contains 14 residues. CDR3 loop: CASSGGQDNYGYTF. CDR3 DNA: TGTGCCAGCAGTGGGGGACAGGACAACTATGGCTACACCTTC.

The V gene is TRBV6-6, the J gene TRBJ2-7, with TRBD2 as a possible D gene (5 bases). V shed 2 bases and J shed 4 bases, with 9 bases lying between them. This CDR3 has 13 amino acids. Germline loops: CDR1 MNHNY, CDR2 SVGAGI (reference sequence). CDR3 residues: CASSYEIAYEQYF. The DNA of the CDR3 is TGTGCCAGCAGTTACGAGATAGCGTACGAGCAGTACTTC.

V usage is TRBV7-6 and J usage is TRBJ2-6; 9 nucleotides agree with TRBD1. The junction had 9 bases not matched to a gene; V was cut back by 2 bases and J by 1 base. CDR1 is SGHVS, CDR2 FNYEAQ, per germline. The length of the CDR3 is 19 residues. The CDR3 DNA sequence: TGTGCCAGCAGCTTATTAGCCCGGGACAGGGTATCTGGGGCCAACGTCCTGACTTTC. Residues: CASSLLARDRVSGANVLTF.

J is TRBJ1-1 and V is TRBV11-3; D is perhaps TRBD1 (5 bases). The CDR3 has 14 amino acids. V gave up 4 bases and J gave up 5 bases, with 14 bases separating them. Germline loops: CDR1 SGHNT, CDR2 YENEEA. This chain's CDR3 is CASSSDPGKTEAFF. CDR3 sequence (DNA): TGTGCCAGCAGCTCCGACCCAGGGAAGACTGAAGCTTTCTTT.

The chain joins TRBV10-1 to TRBJ1-1; D not certain. The CDR3 is 13 residues long. CDR1 is WNHNN and CDR2 is SYGVQD in the germline V gene (reference sequence). V was pared by 4 bases and J by 3 bases, with 9 bases between. The CDR3 region has the DNA TGCGCCAGCAGTGTAGATGGAGACACTGAAGCTTTCTTT. Encoded protein: CASSVDGDTEAFF.

The chain has TRBV13 and TRBJ2-7; D possibly corresponds to TRBD1 (5 bases). V lost 5 bases and J 6 bases, leaving 14 bases between the germline ends. This CDR3 has 13 amino acids. Germline values: CDR1 PRHDT, CDR2 FYEKMQ (reference sequence). CDR3 region: CASSLKAQGEQYF. The CDR3 bases are TGTGCCAGCAGCCTAAAAGCCCAGGGCGAGCAGTACTTC. The entire variable domain, with the rest obtained from reference TRBV13 and TRBJ2-7, is as follows: AAGVIQSPRHLIKEKRETATLKCYPIPRHDTVYWYQQGPGQDPQFLISFYEKMQSDKGSIPDRFSAQQFSDYHSELNMSSLELGDSALYFCASSLKAQGEQYFGPGTRLTVT.

The sample holds a few counts of this clone. The V and J genes are TRBV5-1 and TRBJ2-3; perhaps TRBD2 as D (5 bases). This CDR3 is 15 amino acids long. CDR1 is SGHRS and CDR2 is YFSETQ in the germline V gene. V lost 4 bases and J 6 bases, leaving 18 bases between the germline ends. This chain's CDR3 is CASSLGAVFLDTQYF. The CDR3, as DNA: TGCGCCAGCAGCCTAGGAGCGGTCTTCCTGGATACGCAGTATTTT.

The chain joins TRBV27 to TRBJ2-1; the match to TRBD2 covers 9 bases. Germline V CDR1 and CDR2: MNHEY, SMNVEV (reference sequence). V was pared by 5 bases and J by 12 bases, with 17 bases of the junction left unmatched. This CDR3 region has 16 residues. The CDR3 DNA follows: TGTGCCAGCAGTACCCTACTAGGGCTAGGCGGGGGGGGGCAGTTCTTC. Protein sequence: CASSTLLGLGGGGQFF.

The chain recombines TRBV28 with TRBJ2-7; 8 bases align to TRBD2. CDR1 is MDHEN and CDR2 is SYDVKM in the germline V gene. There are 15 residues in the CDR3. The V and J ends lost 4 bases and 0 bases, in that order; junction bases with no gene match: 5. The CDR3 bases are TGTGCCAGCAGTTCGCTAGCGGGTACCTCCTACGAGCAGTACTTC. It translates to CASSSLAGTSYEQYF.

The rearrangement uses TRBV4-1 and TRBJ2-1; 8 bases are shared with TRBD2. V lost 4 bases to trimming and J lost 8 bases; unmatched junction nucleotides: 10. Germline V gene sequence: CDR1 MGHRA, CDR2 YSYEKL. The CDR3 totals 15 residues. The CDR3 coding sequence is TGCGCCAGCAGCCCGAACGGGAGGGCCTTCGATGAGCAGTTCTTC. It specifies CASSPNGRAFDEQFF.

The chain carries TRBV4-1 and TRBJ1-5, with D possibly TRBD1 on 5 matching bases. Trimming pared 1 base from V and 0 bases from J, leaving 13 bases between. Germline V gene data show CDR1 as MGHRA and CDR2 as YSYEKL. The CDR3 extends over 17 amino acids. CDR3 coding DNA: TGCGCCAGCAGCCAAGTAAGGCAGGGTTCTAGCAATCAGCCCCAGCATTTT. Its translation is CASSQVRQGSSNQPQHF.

The DNA for the CDR3 is TGTGCCAGCAGCTCCGGAGCGGGGCGAGAGACCCAGTACTTC. Translated, it gives CASSSGAGRETQYF. The V gene is TRBV28, the J gene TRBJ2-5; the match to TRBD2 covers 7 bases. CDR3 length: 14 residues. The junction had 8 bases not matched to a gene; V was cut back by 6 bases and J by 4 bases. Looked up from germline, CDR1 is MDHEN and CDR2 is SYDVKM.

The V and J genes are TRBV3-1 (or the pseudogene TRBV3-2) and TRBJ1-4; D is undetermined. The CDR3 has 13 residues. CDR1 is LGHDT and CDR2 is YNNKEL in the germline V gene (reference sequence). Trimming stripped 0 bases from V and 8 bases from J, with 7 bases between. The CDR3 spells CASSQDWAEKLFF. The CDR3 DNA reads as TGTGCCAGCAGCCAAGACTGGGCGGAAAAACTGTTTTTT.

The J gene is TRBJ1-4, the V gene TRBV3-1 (or the pseudogene TRBV3-2); the D gene is possibly TRBD1 (5 bases). The CDR3 consists of 12 residues. The germline gives CDR1 LGHDT, CDR2 YNNKEL (reference sequence). V was trimmed by 5 bases and J by 7 bases, leaving 8 bases between them. The CDR3 loop is CASSSRAEKLFF. The CDR3 DNA sequence: TGTGCCAGCAGCTCCAGGGCTGAAAAACTGTTTTTT.

The chain joins TRBV9 to TRBJ2-3; D gene unclear. Trimming removed 3 bases at V and 9 bases at J, with 11 bases between. This CDR3 comprises 12 residues. The germline CDR1 and CDR2 sequences are SGDLS and YYNGEE. The CDR3 loop reads CASSAYGSTQYF. CDR3 DNA sequence: TGTGCCAGCAGCGCCTACGGGTCCACGCAGTATTTT.